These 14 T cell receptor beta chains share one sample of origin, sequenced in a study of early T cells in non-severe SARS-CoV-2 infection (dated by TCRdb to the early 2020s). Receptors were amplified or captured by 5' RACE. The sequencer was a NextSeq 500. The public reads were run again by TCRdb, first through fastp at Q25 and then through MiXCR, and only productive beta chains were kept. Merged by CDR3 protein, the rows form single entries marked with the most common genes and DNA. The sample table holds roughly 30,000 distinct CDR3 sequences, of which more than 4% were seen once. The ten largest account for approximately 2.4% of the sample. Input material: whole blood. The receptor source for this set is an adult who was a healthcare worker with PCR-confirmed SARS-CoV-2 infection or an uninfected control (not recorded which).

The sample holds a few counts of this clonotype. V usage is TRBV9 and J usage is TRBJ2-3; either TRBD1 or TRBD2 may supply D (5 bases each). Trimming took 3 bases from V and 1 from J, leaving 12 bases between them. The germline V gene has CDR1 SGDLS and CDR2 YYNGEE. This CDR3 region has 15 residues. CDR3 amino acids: CASSGLGAGTDTQYF. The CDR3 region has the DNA TGTGCCAGCAGCGGGCTCGGGGCTGGCACAGATACGCAGTATTTT.

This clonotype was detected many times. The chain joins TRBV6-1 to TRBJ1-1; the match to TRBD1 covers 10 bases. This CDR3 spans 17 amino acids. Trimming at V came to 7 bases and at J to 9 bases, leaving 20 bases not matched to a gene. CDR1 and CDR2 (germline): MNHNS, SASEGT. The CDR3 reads CASTGPLRDRGLGKAFF. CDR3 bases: TGTGCCAGCACCGGCCCACTCCGGGACAGGGGATTAGGTAAAGCTTTCTTT.

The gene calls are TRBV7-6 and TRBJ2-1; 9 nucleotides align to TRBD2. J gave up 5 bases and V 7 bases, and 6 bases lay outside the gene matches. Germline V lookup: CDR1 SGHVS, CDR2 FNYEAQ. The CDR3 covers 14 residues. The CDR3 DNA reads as TGTGCCAGCACGATAGCGGGAGCTAACAATGAGCAGTTCTTC. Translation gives CASTIAGANNEQFF. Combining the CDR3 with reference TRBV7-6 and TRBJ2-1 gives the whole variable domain GAGVSQSPRYKVTKRGQDVALRCDPISGHVSLYWYRQALGQGPEFLTYFNYEAQQDKSGLPNDRFSAERPEGSISTLTIQRTEQRDSAMYRCASTIAGANNEQFFGPGTRLTVL.

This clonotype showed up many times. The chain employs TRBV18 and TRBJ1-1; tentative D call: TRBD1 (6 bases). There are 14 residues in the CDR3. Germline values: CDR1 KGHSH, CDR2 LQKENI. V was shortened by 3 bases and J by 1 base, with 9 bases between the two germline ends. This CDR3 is CASSPSQGNTEAFF. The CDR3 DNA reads TGTGCCAGCTCACCGTCACAGGGGAACACTGAAGCTTTCTTT.

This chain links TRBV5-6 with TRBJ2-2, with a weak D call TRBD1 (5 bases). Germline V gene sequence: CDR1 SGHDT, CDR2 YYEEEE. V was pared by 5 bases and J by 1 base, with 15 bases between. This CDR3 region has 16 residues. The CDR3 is CASSFSRQRNTGELFF. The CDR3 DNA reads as TGTGCCAGCAGTTTCTCGCGACAGAGGAACACCGGGGAGCTGTTTTTT.

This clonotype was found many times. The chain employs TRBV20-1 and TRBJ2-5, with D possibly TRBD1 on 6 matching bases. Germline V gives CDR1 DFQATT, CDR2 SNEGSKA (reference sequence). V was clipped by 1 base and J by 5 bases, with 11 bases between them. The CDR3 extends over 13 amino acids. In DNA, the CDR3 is TGCAGTGCTAGAGTAGGGGGAGCGGAGACCCAGTACTTC. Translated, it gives CSARVGGAETQYF.

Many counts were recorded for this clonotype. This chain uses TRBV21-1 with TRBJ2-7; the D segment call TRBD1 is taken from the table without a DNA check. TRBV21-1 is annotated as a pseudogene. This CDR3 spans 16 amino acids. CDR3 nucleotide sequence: TGTGCCAGCAGCAAAGAACGCAGGGGGCGGCCCTACGAGCAGTACTTC. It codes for CASSKERRGRPYEQYF.

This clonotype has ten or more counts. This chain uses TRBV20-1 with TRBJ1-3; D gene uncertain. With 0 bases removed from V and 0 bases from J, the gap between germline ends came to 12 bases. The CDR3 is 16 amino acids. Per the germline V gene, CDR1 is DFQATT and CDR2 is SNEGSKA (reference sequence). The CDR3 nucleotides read TGCAGTGCTAGAGATCTCGACCCAAGCTCTGGAAACACCATATATTTT. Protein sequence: CSARDLDPSSGNTIYF.

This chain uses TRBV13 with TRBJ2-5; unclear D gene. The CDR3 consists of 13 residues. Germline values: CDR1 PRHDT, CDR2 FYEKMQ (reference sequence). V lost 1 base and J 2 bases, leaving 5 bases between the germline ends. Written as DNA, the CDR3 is TGTGCCAGCAGCTTAGCGGTTCAAGAGACCCAGTACTTC. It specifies CASSLAVQETQYF.

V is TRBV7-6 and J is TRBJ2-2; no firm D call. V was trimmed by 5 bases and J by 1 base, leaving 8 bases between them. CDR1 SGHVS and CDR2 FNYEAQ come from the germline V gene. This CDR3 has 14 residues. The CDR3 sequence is CASSTRKNTGELFF. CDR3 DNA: TGTGCCAGCAGCACAAGAAAGAACACCGGGGAGCTGTTTTTT.

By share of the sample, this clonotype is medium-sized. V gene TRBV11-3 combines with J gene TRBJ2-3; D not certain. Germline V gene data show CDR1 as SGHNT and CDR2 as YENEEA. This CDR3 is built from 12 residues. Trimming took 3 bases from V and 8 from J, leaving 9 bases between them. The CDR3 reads CASSLDPPTQYF. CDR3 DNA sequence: TGTGCCAGCAGCTTGGACCCGCCTACGCAGTATTTT.

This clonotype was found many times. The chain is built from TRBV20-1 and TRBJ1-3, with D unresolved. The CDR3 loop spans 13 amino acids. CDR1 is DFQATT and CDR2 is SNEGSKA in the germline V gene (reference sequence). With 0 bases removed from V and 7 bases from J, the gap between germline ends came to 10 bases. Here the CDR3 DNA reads TGCAGTGCTAGAGAGGCCCGGATTAACACCATATATTTT. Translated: CSAREARINTIYF.

The CDR3 DNA is TGCGCCAGCAGCTTGCAACCGGGACAGGGATCTAATGAAAAACTGTTTTTT. The encoded protein is CASSLQPGQGSNEKLFF. The chain joins TRBV5-1 to TRBJ1-4; 9 bases are shared with TRBD1. V lost 1 base, J lost 3 bases, and 7 bases stayed unmatched. Germline V gene lookup returns CDR1 SGHRS and CDR2 YFSETQ. The CDR3 is 17 amino acids.

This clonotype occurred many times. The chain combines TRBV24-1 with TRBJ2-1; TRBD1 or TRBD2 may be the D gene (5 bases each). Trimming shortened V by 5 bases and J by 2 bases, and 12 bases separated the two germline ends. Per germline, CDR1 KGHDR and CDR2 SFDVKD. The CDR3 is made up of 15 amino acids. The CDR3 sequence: CATSARDRTYNEQFF. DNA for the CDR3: TGTGCCACCAGTGCCCGGGACCGCACCTACAATGAGCAGTTCTTC.